The next 8 T cell receptor beta chains were all read from a single sample in a study of blood T cell repertoires in COVID-19. Generated by immunoSEQ multiplex PCR, the TCRdb table keeps only in-frame clones and is missing some. The sample includes hundreds of thousands of clones, approximately 91% of them seen just once. Input material: peripheral blood. The receptors were gathered from a man aged 40-49 years with acute or convalescent COVID-19.

The J gene is TRBJ2-1, the V gene TRBV10-3; D call uncertain. Germline V gives CDR1 ENHRY, CDR2 SYGVKD. The CDR3 has 15 amino acids. Trimming left V 2 bases short and J 7 bases short, with 15 bases between. The CDR3 here is CAISEAYPRTNEQFF. The CDR3 coding sequence is TGTGCCATCAGTGAGGCCTACCCCCGTACGAATGAGCAGTTCTTC.

V gene TRBV5-5 combines with J gene TRBJ1-1; a weak D match, TRBD1 (6 bases). V was clipped by 0 bases and J by 4 bases, with 16 bases between them. In germline, CDR1 is SGHKS, CDR2 YYEKEE (reference sequence). The CDR3 has 16 residues. CDR3: CASSLDPRGGGTEAFF. CDR3 bases: TGTGCCAGCAGCTTGGACCCCAGGGGAGGGGGCACTGAAGCTTTCTTT.

This chain joins TRBV7-8 and TRBJ1-3; the match to TRBD1 covers 9 bases. CDR1 is SGHVS and CDR2 is FQNEAQ in the germline V gene. The CDR3 totals 19 residues. The J segment lost 1 base and the V segment lost 5 bases, leaving 15 bases of the junction unmatched. In DNA, the CDR3 is TGTGCCAGCAGCCAACTCCGCACAGGGGGCGGTTCGTCTGGAAACACCATATATTTT. Translation gives CASSQLRTGGGSSGNTIYF.

This chain connects TRBV9 to TRBJ1-5; 9 bases map to TRBD1. The ends lost 4 bases at V and 4 bases at J; junction bases unmatched: 3. This CDR3 contains 14 residues. CDR1 is SGDLS, CDR2 YYNGEE, per germline. The CDR3: CASSRGTGNQPQHF. DNA of the CDR3: TGTGCCAGCAGCCGCGGGACAGGGAATCAGCCCCAGCATTTT.

The genes are TRBV7-6 and TRBJ1-1; 9 nucleotides agree with TRBD1. J was trimmed by 5 bases and V by 5 bases; bases with no gene match: 6. Germline V gives CDR1 SGHVS, CDR2 FNYEAQ. CDR3 length: 14 residues. CDR3 in amino acids: CASSLTGGGTEAFF. The CDR3 nucleotides read TGTGCCAGCAGCCTTACAGGGGGCGGAACTGAAGCTTTCTTT.

V gene TRBV5-6 combines with J gene TRBJ1-1, with 9 positions matching TRBD1. Losses at the gene ends were 4 bases for V and 10 bases for J; bases not matched to a gene: 5. The CDR3 length is 12 residues. Germline V gene lookup returns CDR1 SGHDT and CDR2 YYEEEE. The CDR3 DNA sequence: TGTGCCAGCAGCCACAGGGGGCGCGTAGCTTTCTTT. Protein product: CASSHRGRVAFF.

The chain is built from TRBV5-1 and TRBJ2-1; TRBD1 aligns across 8 bases. V trimming: 0 bases; J trimming: 3 bases; junction bases outside the gene matches: 17. This CDR3 has 20 amino acids. Germline V gene sequence: CDR1 SGHRS, CDR2 YFSETQ. The CDR3, as DNA: TGCGCCAGCAGCTTGGGTTCAGGGGGCCTTCGGCTAGCGAACTACAATGAGCAGTTCTTC. It translates to CASSLGSGGLRLANYNEQFF.

This chain links TRBV29-1 with TRBJ1-3; tentative D call: TRBD1 (6 bases). From germline, CDR1 is SQVTM and CDR2 ANQGSEA. The CDR3 sequence is 16 residues long. V was trimmed by 0 bases and J by 4 bases, leaving 16 bases between them. The CDR3 sequence: CSVEDQLTGFGNTIYF. The CDR3 nucleotides are TGCAGCGTTGAAGATCAACTAACAGGGTTCGGAAACACCATATATTTT. Complete variable domain (other parts from reference TRBV29-1 and TRBJ1-3): SAVISQKPSRDICQRGTSLTIQCQVDSQVTMMFWYRQQPGQSLTLIATANQGSEATYESGFVIDKFPISRPNLTFSTLTVSNMSPEDSSIYLCSVEDQLTGFGNTIYFGEGSWLTVV.